This T cell receptor (beta chain) comes out of a study of cytomegalovirus exposure and HLA in healthy donors. A note on this clone: Antigen unknown.

The CDR3 consists of 14 residues. The germline gives CDR1 SEHNR, CDR2 FQNEAQ (reference sequence). V shed 5 bases and J 8 bases; nucleotides not matched to a gene: 4. The study ran its PCR with 60 Vbeta and 13 Jbeta primers. Profiled with immunoSEQ multiplex PCR; TCRdb holds only in-frame clones, not every one. The sample contains approximately 150,000 clones, around 73% of which appear only once. Study conclusions and caveats: The later analysis indicated that the majority of CMV-associated TCR beta chains appeared HLA-restricted.

The source is a female donor in good health and CMV-seronegative. The sequenced sample was PBMCs. The rearrangement links TRBV7-9 to TRBJ2-1; 12 bases match TRBD2. This chain's CDR3 is CASSTSGGRDEQFF. CDR3 nucleotides: TGTGCCAGCAGCACTAGCGGGGGGCGCGATGAGCAGTTCTTC.